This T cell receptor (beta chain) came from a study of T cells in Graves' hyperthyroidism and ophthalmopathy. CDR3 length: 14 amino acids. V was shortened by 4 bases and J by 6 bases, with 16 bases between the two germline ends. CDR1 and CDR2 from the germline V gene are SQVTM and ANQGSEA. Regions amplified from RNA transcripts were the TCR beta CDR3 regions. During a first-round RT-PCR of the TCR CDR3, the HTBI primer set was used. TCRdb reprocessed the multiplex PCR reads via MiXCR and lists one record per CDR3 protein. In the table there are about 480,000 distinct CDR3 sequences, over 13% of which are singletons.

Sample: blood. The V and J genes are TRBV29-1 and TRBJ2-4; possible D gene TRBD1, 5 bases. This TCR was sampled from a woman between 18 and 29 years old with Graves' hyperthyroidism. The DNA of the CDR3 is TGCAGCGTTGCGCGCGAGACAGTTACAAACATTCAGTACTTC. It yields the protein CSVARETVTNIQYF.